Presented here are 20 T cell receptor beta chains from one specimen sequenced in a study of shared clonotypes between healthy human individuals. The protocol was immunoSEQ multiplex PCR, while the TCRdb copy is restricted to in-frame clones and leaves out a portion. This sample has a few million clones, with approximately 96% found just once. Sequencing was performed on naive CD4+ T cells sorted from blood. Subset in this sample: CD45RA+ positively selected. The receptors were sampled from a man aged 18 to 30 in good health.

This clone appeared once. This chain connects TRBV4-3 to TRBJ2-2; 14 positions agree with TRBD2. The V gene end was trimmed by 1 base and the J gene end by 2 bases; junction bases not matched to a gene: 9. The CDR3 has 20 amino acids. CDR1 LGHNA and CDR2 YSLEER come from the germline V gene. CDR3 coding DNA: TGCGCCAGCAGCCAAGGCCTGCGGACTAGCGGGAGGACAAACACCGGGGAGCTGTTTTTT. Its protein product is CASSQGLRTSGRTNTGELFF.

The V gene is TRBV6-6, the J gene TRBJ2-5; 10 bases line up with TRBD1. The V gene end was trimmed by 6 bases and the J gene end by 1 base; junction bases not matched to a gene: 8. The length of the CDR3 is 16 residues. Germline V CDR1 and CDR2: MNHNY, SVGAGI (reference sequence). CDR3 protein: CASRLGQGNPQETQYF. CDR3 sequence (DNA): TGTGCCAGCAGACTGGGACAGGGGAACCCCCAAGAGACCCAGTACTTC.

This chain connects TRBV2 to TRBJ1-1; TRBD1 is a possible D gene (5 bases). The CDR3 sequence is 13 residues long. Trimming pared 3 bases from V and 4 bases from J, leaving 9 bases between. From germline, CDR1 is SNHLY and CDR2 FYNNEI. As DNA, the CDR3 is TGTGCCAGCAGTGAGGGGGTGAGCACTGAAGCTTTCTTT. This translates into CASSEGVSTEAFF. Complete variable domain (other parts from reference TRBV2 and TRBJ1-1): EPEVTQTPSHQVTQMGQEVILRCVPISNHLYFYWYRQILGQKVEFLVSFYNNEISEKSEIFDDQFSVERPDGSNFTLKIRSTKLEDSAMYFCASSEGVSTEAFFGQGTRLTVV.

This rearrangement joins TRBV11-2 to TRBJ2-3, with D perhaps TRBD2 (6 bases). CDR3 length: 15 residues. With 4 bases removed from V and 5 bases from J, the gap between germline ends came to 16 bases. In germline, CDR1 is SGHAT, CDR2 FQNNGV. The CDR3 region has the DNA TGTGCCAGCAGCTGGGAGTTCAAGGGAGGAGATACGCAGTATTTT. As protein: CASSWEFKGGDTQYF.

The chain employs TRBV11-1 and TRBJ2-7; 7 nucleotides line up with TRBD1. The trim removed 6 bases at V and 2 bases at J, leaving 7 bases unmatched. CDR1 and CDR2 (germline): SGHAT, FQDESV (reference sequence). The CDR3 runs 14 residues. The CDR3 is CASRSRQGTYEQYF. The CDR3 DNA is TGTGCCAGCAGGTCGCGACAGGGTACCTACGAGCAGTACTTC.

This CDR3 reads CASSLNLGQGSQPQHF. The CDR3 DNA reads TGTGCCAGCAGTTTAAACTTGGGACAGGGAAGTCAGCCCCAGCATTTT. V and J are TRBV28 and TRBJ1-5, with 9 bases matching TRBD1. Germline CDR1 reads MDHEN; CDR2 reads SYDVKM. There are 16 residues in the CDR3. Unmatched junction bases numbered 8, after V lost 2 bases and J lost 6 bases.

CDR3 amino acids: CASSNRPGTDEKLFF. The CDR3 nucleotides are TGTGCCAGCAGTAATCGTCCCGGGACAGATGAAAAACTGTTTTTT. The genes are TRBV7-8 and TRBJ1-4; 7 bases align to TRBD1. CDR3 length equals 15 residues. CDR1 is SGHVS and CDR2 is FQNEAQ in the germline V gene. V lost 6 bases, J lost 6 bases, and 10 bases stayed unmatched.

The chain employs TRBV25-1 and TRBJ1-2; no reliable D call. V shed 5 bases and J shed 7 bases, with 11 bases lying between them. Germline CDR1 and CDR2: MGHDK and SYGVNS. This CDR3 has 12 residues. The CDR3 DNA follows: TGTGCCAGCAGTTTCCATTCCGTTGGCTACACCTTC. Encoded protein: CASSFHSVGYTF.

The chain uses TRBV11-2 and TRBJ2-1; 13 positions match TRBD2. The germline V gene encodes CDR1 SGHAT and CDR2 FQNNGV. Losses at the gene ends were 4 bases for V and 10 bases for J; bases not matched to a gene: 7. CDR3 size: 15 residues. CDR3 sequence: CASSSTSGRAYEQFF. CDR3 nucleotides: TGTGCCAGCAGCTCAACTAGCGGGAGGGCCTACGAGCAGTTCTTC.

The chain links TRBV30 to TRBJ2-5; D may be TRBD1 (5 bases). This CDR3 is 12 amino acids long. The V end lost 4 bases, the J end lost 2 bases, and 8 bases lay between the germline ends. Germline V gene data show CDR1 as GTSNPN and CDR2 as SVGIG (reference sequence). DNA for the CDR3: TGTGCCTGGACGACAGCACAAGAGACCCAGTACTTC. This codes for CAWTTAQETQYF.

CDR3 DNA sequence: TGTGCCAGTAGGACAGGGGCCGGGGCCAACGTCCTGACTTTC. Translated, it gives CASRTGAGANVLTF. V and J are TRBV19 and TRBJ2-6, with 8 bases fitting TRBD1. This CDR3 has 14 amino acids. Looked up from germline, CDR1 is LNHDA and CDR2 is SQIVND (reference sequence). V dropped 6 bases and J dropped 4; count of bases not matched to a gene: 2.

This clone is a singleton in its sample. The sample contains more than one DNA sequence encoding this CDR3. The rearrangement joins TRBV5-1 to TRBJ2-5, with D possibly TRBD1 on 6 matching bases. This CDR3 region has 13 residues. Germline loops: CDR1 SGHRS, CDR2 YFSETQ. The V and J ends lost 4 bases and 1 base respectively, with 8 bases between them. Written as DNA, the CDR3 is TGCGCCAGCAGCCTGGACAGCCAAGAGACCCAGTACTTC. Its protein is CASSLDSQETQYF.

The chain uses TRBV5-1 and TRBJ1-1; D unclear. Germline V gene lookup returns CDR1 SGHRS and CDR2 YFSETQ. The length of the CDR3 is 16 residues. The V and J ends lost 3 bases and 4 bases respectively, with 19 bases between them. The DNA of the CDR3 is TGCGCCAGCAGCTCGGGAGGGCCTTCCCAGCGCACTGAAGCTTTCTTT. Protein sequence: CASSSGGPSQRTEAFF.

This clone was counted once. The chain joins TRBV5-1 to TRBJ2-7; a weak D match, TRBD2 (5 bases). Germline V gives CDR1 SGHRS, CDR2 YFSETQ. This CDR3 comprises 15 residues. With 0 bases removed from V and 2 bases from J, the gap between germline ends came to 12 bases. The CDR3 here is CASSLAAGATYEQYF. CDR3 in DNA: TGCGCCAGCAGCTTGGCCGCGGGCGCCACCTACGAGCAGTACTTC.

DNA of the CDR3: TGTGCCTGGAGTAGTAGCGGGGCGGAGACCCAGTACTTC. This translates into CAWSSSGAETQYF. The rearrangement links TRBV30 to TRBJ2-5, with 8 bases fitting TRBD2. The CDR3 totals 13 residues. Germline V gene data show CDR1 as GTSNPN and CDR2 as SVGIG (reference sequence). Losses at the gene ends were 2 bases for V and 5 bases for J; bases not matched to a gene: 4.

The chain combines TRBV30 with TRBJ2-1, with 7 bases aligning to TRBD2. Germline CDR1 and CDR2: GTSNPN and SVGIG (reference sequence). This CDR3 has 14 residues. The V and J ends lost 6 bases and 1 base, in that order; junction bases with no gene match: 6. The CDR3 DNA reads TGTGCCTGTCCGGGGGGAGGGTCCTACAATGAGCAGTTCTTC. Translation: CACPGGGSYNEQFF.

This chain joins TRBV2 and TRBJ1-1; no clear D. Germline V gives CDR1 SNHLY, CDR2 FYNNEI. The CDR3 has 12 amino acids. Trimming stripped 5 bases from V and 12 bases from J, with 16 bases between. This CDR3 reads CASSTRGDSTFF. Here the CDR3 DNA reads TGTGCCAGCAGTACCCGGGGAGATTCTACTTTCTTT.

The rearrangement links TRBV28 to TRBJ1-5; tentative D call: TRBD1 (5 bases). V was clipped by 2 bases and J by 5 bases, with 7 bases between them. Germline-derived CDR1 and CDR2 are MDHEN and SYDVKM. This CDR3 has 13 residues. CDR3 bases: TGTGCCAGCAGTTTAGACAGCTATCAGCCCCAGCATTTT. This translates into CASSLDSYQPQHF.

This chain links TRBV5-1 with TRBJ2-1; TRBD1 matches at 7 bases. Trimming removed 5 bases from V and 1 base from J; junction bases left unmatched: 3. This CDR3 has 14 residues. Germline V gene lookup returns CDR1 SGHRS and CDR2 YFSETQ. CDR3 coding DNA: TGCGCCAGCAGAACAGGGGTTTCCTACAATGAGCAGTTCTTC. Translation: CASRTGVSYNEQFF.

The chain employs TRBV30 and TRBJ2-7, with 9 bases lining up with TRBD1. The CDR3 consists of 18 residues. The germline CDR1 and CDR2 sequences are GTSNPN and SVGIG (reference sequence). V shed 4 bases, J shed 2 bases, and the junction held 18 bases outside the gene matches. The CDR3 DNA sequence: TGTGCCTGGATCAGAACTAGACGGGACAGGGATGGGCCCTACGAGCAGTACTTC. It is translated as CAWIRTRRDRDGPYEQYF. Drawing the rest from reference TRBV30 and TRBJ2-7, the complete variable domain is SQTIHQWPATLVQPVGSPLSLECTVEGTSNPNLYWYRQAAGRGLQLLFYSVGIGQISSEVPQNLSASRPQDRQFILSSKKLLLSDSGFYLCAWIRTRRDRDGPYEQYFGPGTRLTVT.